This T cell receptor (beta chain) stems from a study of cytomegalovirus exposure and HLA in healthy donors. Study as a whole: From about 180 million T cells, an earlier analysis saw some 120 million unique TCR beta sequences. Early release data held 75 million to 90 million unique TCRs from HLA-typed donors.

V was clipped by 2 bases and J by 3 bases; unmatched bases: 16. Germline V gene sequence: CDR1 SGHAT, CDR2 FQNNGV. The CDR3 covers 18 residues. PCR amplification relied on 60 Vbeta primers (plus 13 Jbeta primers). Here immunoSEQ multiplex PCR was the method, and the copy in TCRdb shows in-frame clones only, minus some. The repertoire holds 130,000 to 150,000 clones, with over 65% as singletons. V gene TRBV11-2 combines with J gene TRBJ2-7, with 7 bases lining up with TRBD2. Sample: PBMCs. The receptor comes from a middle-aged man in good health and CMV-seropositive. The CDR3 DNA follows: TGTGCCAGCAGCTTAAGTGGGTGGGCTAGCGGAGACGGCTACGAGCAGTACTTC. This gives the protein CASSLSGWASGDGYEQYF.